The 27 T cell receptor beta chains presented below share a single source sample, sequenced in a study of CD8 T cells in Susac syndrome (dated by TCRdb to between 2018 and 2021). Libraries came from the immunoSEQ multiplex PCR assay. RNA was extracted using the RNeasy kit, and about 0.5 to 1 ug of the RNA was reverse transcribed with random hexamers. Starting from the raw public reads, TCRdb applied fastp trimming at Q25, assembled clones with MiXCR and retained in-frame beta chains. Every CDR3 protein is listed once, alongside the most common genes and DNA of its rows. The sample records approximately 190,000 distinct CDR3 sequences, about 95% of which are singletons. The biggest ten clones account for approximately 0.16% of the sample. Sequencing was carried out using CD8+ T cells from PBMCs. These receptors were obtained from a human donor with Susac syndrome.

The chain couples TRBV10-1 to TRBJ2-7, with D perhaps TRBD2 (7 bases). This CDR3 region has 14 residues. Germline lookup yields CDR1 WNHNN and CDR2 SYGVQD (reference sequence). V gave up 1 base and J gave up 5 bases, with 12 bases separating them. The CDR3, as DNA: TGCGCCAGCAGTGAGTATGCGGGGGCAAACGAGCAGTACTTC. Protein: CASSEYAGANEQYF.

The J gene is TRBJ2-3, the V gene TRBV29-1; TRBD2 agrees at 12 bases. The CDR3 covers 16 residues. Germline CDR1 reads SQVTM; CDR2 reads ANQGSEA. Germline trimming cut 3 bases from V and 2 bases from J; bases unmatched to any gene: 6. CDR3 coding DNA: TGCAGCGTTGAGGCCGGGACTAGCGGGTTCACAGATACGCAGTATTTT. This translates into CSVEAGTSGFTDTQYF.

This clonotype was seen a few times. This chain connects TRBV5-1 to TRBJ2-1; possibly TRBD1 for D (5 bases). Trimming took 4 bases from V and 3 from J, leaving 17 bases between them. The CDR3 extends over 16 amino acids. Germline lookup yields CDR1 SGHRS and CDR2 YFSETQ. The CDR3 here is CASSATGSPDYNEQFF. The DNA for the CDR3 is TGCGCCAGCAGCGCCACAGGCTCCCCTGACTACAATGAGCAGTTCTTC.

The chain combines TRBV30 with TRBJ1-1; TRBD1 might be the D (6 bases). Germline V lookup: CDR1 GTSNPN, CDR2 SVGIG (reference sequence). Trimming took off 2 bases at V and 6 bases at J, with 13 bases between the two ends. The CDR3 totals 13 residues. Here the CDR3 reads CAWSTGWMAEAFF. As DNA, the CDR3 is TGTGCCTGGAGTACAGGGTGGATGGCTGAAGCTTTCTTT.

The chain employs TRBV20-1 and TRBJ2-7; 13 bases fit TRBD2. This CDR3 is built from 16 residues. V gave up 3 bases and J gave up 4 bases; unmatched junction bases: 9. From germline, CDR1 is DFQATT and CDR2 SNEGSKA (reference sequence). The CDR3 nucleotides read TGCAGTGCTAGCCCCCTTACTAGCGGGGGGGAATACGAGCAGTACTTC. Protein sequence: CSASPLTSGGEYEQYF.

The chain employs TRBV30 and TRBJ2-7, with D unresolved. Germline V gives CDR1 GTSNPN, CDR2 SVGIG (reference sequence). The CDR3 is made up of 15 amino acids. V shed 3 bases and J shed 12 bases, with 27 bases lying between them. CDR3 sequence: CAWRDPTELFTSRYF. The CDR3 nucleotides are TGTGCCTGGAGGGACCCGACTGAACTATTTACGAGCAGGTACTTC.

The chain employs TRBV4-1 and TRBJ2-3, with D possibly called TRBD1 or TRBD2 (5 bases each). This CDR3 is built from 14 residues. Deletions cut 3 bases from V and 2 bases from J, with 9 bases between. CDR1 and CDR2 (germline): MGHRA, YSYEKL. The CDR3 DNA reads TGCGCCAGCAGCCACGGGACCCTCACAGATACGCAGTATTTT. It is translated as CASSHGTLTDTQYF.

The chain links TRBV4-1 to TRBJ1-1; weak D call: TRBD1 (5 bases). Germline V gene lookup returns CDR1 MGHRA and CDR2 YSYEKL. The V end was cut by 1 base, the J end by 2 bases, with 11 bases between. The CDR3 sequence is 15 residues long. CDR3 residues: CASSQVSRGNTEAFF. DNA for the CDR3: TGCGCCAGCAGCCAAGTATCAAGGGGTAACACTGAAGCTTTCTTT.

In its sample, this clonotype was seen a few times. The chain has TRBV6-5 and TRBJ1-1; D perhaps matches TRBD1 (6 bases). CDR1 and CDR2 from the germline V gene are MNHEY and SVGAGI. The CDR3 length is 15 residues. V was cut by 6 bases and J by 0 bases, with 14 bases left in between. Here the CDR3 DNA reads TGTGCCAGCAGCCCCCGAACAGGGTTGAACACTGAAGCTTTCTTT. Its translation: CASSPRTGLNTEAFF.

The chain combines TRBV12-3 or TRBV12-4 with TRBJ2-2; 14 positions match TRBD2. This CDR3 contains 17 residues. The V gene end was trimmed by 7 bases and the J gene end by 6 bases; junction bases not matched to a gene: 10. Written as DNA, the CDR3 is TGTGCCAGCACCAAGGGACTAGCGGGAGATACTGCCGGGGAGCTGTTTTTT. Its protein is CASTKGLAGDTAGELFF.

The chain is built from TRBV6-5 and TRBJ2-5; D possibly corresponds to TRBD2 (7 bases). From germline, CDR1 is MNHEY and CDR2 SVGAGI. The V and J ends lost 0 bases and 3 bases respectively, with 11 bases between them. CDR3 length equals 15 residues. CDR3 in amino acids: CASSYSGGREETQYF. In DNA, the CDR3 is TGTGCCAGCAGTTACTCGGGGGGGCGAGAAGAGACCCAGTACTTC.

In nucleotides, the CDR3 is TGTGCCAGCAGCGTAGGATCCTCAACGGGGGCCCAGAATGAGCAGTTCTTC. It codes for CASSVGSSTGAQNEQFF. J is TRBJ2-1 and V is TRBV9; D possibly uses TRBD1 or TRBD2 (6 bases each). This CDR3 region has 17 residues. Germline V gives CDR1 SGDLS, CDR2 YYNGEE. Trimming pared 0 bases from V and 7 bases from J, leaving 20 bases between.

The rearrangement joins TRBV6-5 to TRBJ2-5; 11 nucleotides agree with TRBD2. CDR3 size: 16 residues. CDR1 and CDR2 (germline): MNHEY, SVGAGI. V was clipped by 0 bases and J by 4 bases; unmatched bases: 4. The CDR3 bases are TGTGCCAGCAGTTACTCTGTAGCGGGAGGGGGAGAGACCCAGTACTTC. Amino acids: CASSYSVAGGGETQYF.

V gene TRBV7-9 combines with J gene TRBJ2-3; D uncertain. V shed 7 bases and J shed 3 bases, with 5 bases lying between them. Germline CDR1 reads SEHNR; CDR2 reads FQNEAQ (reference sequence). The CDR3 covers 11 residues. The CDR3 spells CASTFTDTQYF. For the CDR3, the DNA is TGTGCCAGCACCTTTACAGATACGCAGTATTTT. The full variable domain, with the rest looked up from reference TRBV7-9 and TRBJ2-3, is DTGVSQNPRHKITKRGQNVTFRCDPISEHNRLYWYRQTLGQGPEFLTYFQNEAQLEKSRLLSDRFSAERPKGSFSTLEIQRTEQGDSAMYLCASTFTDTQYFGPGTRLTVL.

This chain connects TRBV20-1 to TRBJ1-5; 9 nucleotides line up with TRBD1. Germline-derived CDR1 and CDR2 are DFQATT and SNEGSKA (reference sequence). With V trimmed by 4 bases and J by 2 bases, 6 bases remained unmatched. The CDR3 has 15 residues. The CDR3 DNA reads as TGCAGTGCTACCGGGACAGGGTTCGGCAATCAGCCCCAGCATTTT. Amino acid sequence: CSATGTGFGNQPQHF.

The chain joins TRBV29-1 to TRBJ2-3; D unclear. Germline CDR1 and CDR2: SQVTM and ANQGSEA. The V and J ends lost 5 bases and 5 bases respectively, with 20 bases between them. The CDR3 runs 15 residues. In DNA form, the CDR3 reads TGCAGCGTTCCACTCCTAGTCCAAGGTTTAGATACGCAGTATTTT. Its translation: CSVPLLVQGLDTQYF.

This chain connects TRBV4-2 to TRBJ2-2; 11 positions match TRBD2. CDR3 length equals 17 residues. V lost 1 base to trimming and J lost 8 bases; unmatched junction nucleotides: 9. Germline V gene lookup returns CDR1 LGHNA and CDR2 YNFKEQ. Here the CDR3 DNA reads TGTGCCAGCAGCCAAGTCTCGACTAGCGGGAACCGGGGGGAGCTGTTTTTT. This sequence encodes CASSQVSTSGNRGELFF.

The CDR3 protein is CASSPPPGWNTEAFF. The DNA of the CDR3 is TGTGCCAGCAGCCCTCCACCGGGGTGGAACACTGAAGCTTTCTTT. The chain has TRBV12-3 or TRBV12-4 and TRBJ1-1; D gene unclear. Between the trimmed V and J ends, which lost 6 bases and 1 base, there was a span of 15 bases. This CDR3 has 15 residues.

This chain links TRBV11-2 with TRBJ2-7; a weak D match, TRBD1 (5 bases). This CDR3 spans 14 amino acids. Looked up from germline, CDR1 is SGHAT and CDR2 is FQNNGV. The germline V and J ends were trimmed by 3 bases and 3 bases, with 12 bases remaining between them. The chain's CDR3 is CASSFKDNDYEQYF. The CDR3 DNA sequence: TGTGCCAGCAGCTTCAAGGACAACGACTACGAGCAGTACTTC.

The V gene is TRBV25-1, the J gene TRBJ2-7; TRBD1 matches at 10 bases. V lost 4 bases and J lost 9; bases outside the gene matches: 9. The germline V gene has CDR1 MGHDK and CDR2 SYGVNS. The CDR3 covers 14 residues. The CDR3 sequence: CASSGQGATYAQYF. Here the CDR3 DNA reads TGTGCCAGCAGTGGACAGGGGGCTACTTATGCGCAGTACTTC.

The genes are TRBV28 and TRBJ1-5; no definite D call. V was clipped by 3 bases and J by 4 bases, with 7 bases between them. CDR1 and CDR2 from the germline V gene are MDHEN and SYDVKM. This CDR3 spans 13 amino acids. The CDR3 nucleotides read TGTGCCAGCAGTTTTTCTAATAATCAGCCCCAGCATTTT. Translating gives CASSFSNNQPQHF.

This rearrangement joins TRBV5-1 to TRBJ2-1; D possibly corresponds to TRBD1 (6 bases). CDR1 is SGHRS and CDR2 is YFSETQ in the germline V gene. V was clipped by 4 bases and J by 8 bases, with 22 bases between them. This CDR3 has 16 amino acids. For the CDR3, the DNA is TGCGCCAGCAGCCCAGTTCAGGGGACCTTGGTCGATGAGCAGTTCTTC. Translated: CASSPVQGTLVDEQFF. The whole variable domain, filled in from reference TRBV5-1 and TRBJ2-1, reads KAGVTQTPRYLIKTRGQQVTLSCSPISGHRSVSWYQQTPGQGLQFLFEYFSETQRNKGNFPGRFSGRQFSNSRSEMNVSTLELGDSALYLCASSPVQGTLVDEQFFGPGTRLTVL.

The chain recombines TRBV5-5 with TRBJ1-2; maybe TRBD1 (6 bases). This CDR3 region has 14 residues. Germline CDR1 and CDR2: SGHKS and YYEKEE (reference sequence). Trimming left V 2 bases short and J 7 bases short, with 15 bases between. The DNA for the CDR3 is TGTGCCAGCAGCTTACGGGAACAGGGAGCTGGCTACACCTTC. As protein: CASSLREQGAGYTF.

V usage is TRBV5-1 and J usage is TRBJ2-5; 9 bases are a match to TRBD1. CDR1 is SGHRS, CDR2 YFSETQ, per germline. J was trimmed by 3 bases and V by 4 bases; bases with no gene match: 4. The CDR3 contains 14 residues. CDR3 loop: CASSPRDREETQYF. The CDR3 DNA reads TGCGCCAGCAGCCCCCGGGACAGGGAAGAGACCCAGTACTTC.

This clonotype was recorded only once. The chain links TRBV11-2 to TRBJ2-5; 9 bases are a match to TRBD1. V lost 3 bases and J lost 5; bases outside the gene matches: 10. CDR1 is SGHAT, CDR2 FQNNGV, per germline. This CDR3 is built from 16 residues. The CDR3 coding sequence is TGTGCCAGCAGCTTCGGAACAGGGGGCGCGTCCGAGACCCAGTACTTC. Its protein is CASSFGTGGASETQYF.

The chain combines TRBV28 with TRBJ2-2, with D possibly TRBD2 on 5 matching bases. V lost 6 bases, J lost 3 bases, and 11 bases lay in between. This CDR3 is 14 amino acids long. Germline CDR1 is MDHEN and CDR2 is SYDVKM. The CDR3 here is CASRGSGYTGELFF. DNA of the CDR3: TGTGCCAGCAGGGGTTCGGGATACACCGGGGAGCTGTTTTTT.

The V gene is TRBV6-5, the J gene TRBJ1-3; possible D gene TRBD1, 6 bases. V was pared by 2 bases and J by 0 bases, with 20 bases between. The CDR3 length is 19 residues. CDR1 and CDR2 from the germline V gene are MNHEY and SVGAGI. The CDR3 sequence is CASSYTSQGFSSSGNTIYF. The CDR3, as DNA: TGTGCCAGCAGTTACACCTCACAGGGATTTTCGAGCTCTGGAAACACCATATATTTT.